The 16 T cell receptor beta chains given below trace back to one sample, sequenced in a study of response to subunit inactivated influenza vaccine. TCRdb recomputed calls from the RT-PCR reads with MiXCR, one row per CDR3 protein. The sample consists of about 780,000 distinct CDR3 sequences, around 18% of them appearing once. The specimen comprised PBMCs from blood, sampled 5 to 6 days after vaccination. All receptors come from a man aged 50 to 60 who received an inactivated influenza vaccine.

This chain connects TRBV10-3 to TRBJ2-7, with 11 nucleotides matching TRBD2. CDR3 length equals 17 residues. J was trimmed by 2 bases and V by 3 bases; bases with no gene match: 9. Germline-derived CDR1 and CDR2 are ENHRY and SYGVKD. As DNA, the CDR3 is TGTGCCATCAGTGATTGTACTAGCGGGAGACGGCCCTACGAGCAGTACTTC. Encoded protein: CAISDCTSGRRPYEQYF.

As to this clonotype: A junction boundary mismatches the germline segment, possibly from a read error. The chain links TRBV11-2 to TRBJ2-1; D is ambiguous. This CDR3 has 12 residues. Germline CDR1 reads SGHAT; CDR2 reads FQNNGV. In nucleotides, the CDR3 is TGTGCCGGCAGCTCGGGTGGAAATGAGCAGTTCTTC. It codes for CAGSSGGNEQFF.

This clonotype was observed a handful of times. The rearrangement links TRBV5-6 to TRBJ2-7, with D tentatively TRBD1 (6 bases). V was shortened by 0 bases and J by 1 base, with 14 bases between the two germline ends. Germline V gene lookup returns CDR1 SGHDT and CDR2 YYEEEE. This CDR3 region has 16 residues. The CDR3: CASSLGRGSRSYEQYF. The CDR3 DNA follows: TGTGCCAGCAGCTTGGGAAGGGGGTCCCGTTCCTACGAGCAGTACTTC.

V gene TRBV14 combines with J gene TRBJ2-7; D is possibly TRBD2 (6 bases). The germline V and J ends were trimmed by 4 bases and 3 bases, with 10 bases remaining between them. Looked up from germline, CDR1 is SGHDN and CDR2 is FVKESK. This CDR3 comprises 13 residues. In DNA, the CDR3 is TGTGCCAGCAGCCGGGGGGACTTCTACGAGCAGTACTTC. Its translation is CASSRGDFYEQYF. Full variable domain (rest looked up from reference TRBV14 and TRBJ2-7): EAGVTQFPSHSVIEKGQTVTLRCDPISGHDNLYWYRRVMGKEIKFLLHFVKESKQDESGMPNNRFLAERTGGTYSTLKVQPAELEDSGVYFCASSRGDFYEQYFGPGTRLTVT.

The sample holds many counts of this clonotype. The chain recombines TRBV12-3 or TRBV12-4 with TRBJ2-2; TRBD1 might be the D (6 bases). V was shortened by 4 bases and J by 5 bases, with 8 bases between the two germline ends. The CDR3 spans 13 residues. For the CDR3, the DNA is TGTGCCAGCAGTTCCAGGGGAACCGGGGAGCTGTTTTTT. Protein product: CASSSRGTGELFF.

The chain links TRBV5-1 to TRBJ2-2, with TRBD2 identical over 10 bases. CDR3 size: 16 residues. V gave up 5 bases and J gave up 8 bases; unmatched junction bases: 12. Germline values: CDR1 SGHRS, CDR2 YFSETQ. The CDR3: CASSLSGRASGGELFF. The CDR3 DNA is TGCGCCAGCAGTCTCAGCGGGAGGGCCAGTGGAGGGGAGCTGTTTTTT.

V and J are TRBV4-3 and TRBJ1-6, with a possible D match to TRBD1 (6 bases). Germline values: CDR1 LGHNA, CDR2 YSLEER. The CDR3 spans 17 residues. The V end lost 0 bases, the J end lost 9 bases, and 18 bases lay between the germline ends. DNA of the CDR3: TGCGCCAGCAGCCAAGATCTGGCAAAGGGGGTAGGTTCACCCCTCCACTTT. Amino acid sequence: CASSQDLAKGVGSPLHF.

The sample holds a few counts of this clonotype. The V gene is TRBV20-1, the J gene TRBJ2-1; D may correspond to TRBD1 or TRBD2 (5 bases each). V was cut by 0 bases and J by 0 bases, with 12 bases left in between. Germline CDR1 DFQATT, CDR2 SNEGSKA (reference sequence). The CDR3 is 16 residues long. The CDR3 reads CSARDVGASSYNEQFF. The CDR3 DNA is TGCAGTGCTAGAGATGTCGGGGCTAGCTCCTACAATGAGCAGTTCTTC.

Ten or more counts support this clonotype. The rearrangement joins TRBV12-3 or TRBV12-4 to TRBJ2-7; D tentatively fits TRBD1 or TRBD2 (6 bases each). The V end was cut by 3 bases, the J end by 6 bases, with 18 bases between. CDR3 length: 15 residues. CDR3 in amino acids: CASSLGGASVGEQYF. CDR3 DNA sequence: TGTGCCAGCAGTTTGGGGGGCGCAAGTGTGGGCGAGCAGTACTTC.

This clonotype was seen a few times. The V call is TRBV29-1, the J call TRBJ2-5; D possibly matches TRBD1 or TRBD2 (6 bases each). Germline CDR1 and CDR2: SQVTM and ANQGSEA. V dropped 6 bases and J dropped 8 bases, with 16 bases sitting between them. The CDR3 runs 12 residues. CDR3 sequence (DNA): TGCAGCGTCACTAGGGGGGAACAAACCCAGTACTTC. It translates to CSVTRGEQTQYF.

This clonotype was observed a handful of times. This chain joins TRBV6-1 and TRBJ2-1; 11 positions agree with TRBD2. Germline V gene lookup returns CDR1 MNHNS and CDR2 SASEGT. Unmatched junction bases numbered 12, after V lost 5 bases and J lost 9 bases. The CDR3 has 16 amino acids. CDR3 sequence (DNA): TGTGCCAGCAGTAAGGGTGGTCTAGCGGGAGGAGTTGAGCAGTTCTTC. Its protein is CASSKGGLAGGVEQFF.

The CDR3 reads CASNVARGETQYF. The CDR3 DNA reads as TGTGCCAGCAACGTTGCCAGGGGAGAGACCCAGTACTTC. The chain combines TRBV2 with TRBJ2-5, with a tentative D call TRBD1 (6 bases). Trimming took off 7 bases at V and 4 bases at J, with 13 bases between the two ends. CDR1 and CDR2 (germline): SNHLY, FYNNEI. The CDR3 consists of 13 residues. Filled out from reference TRBV2 and TRBJ2-5, the complete variable domain reads EPEVTQTPSHQVTQMGQEVILRCVPISNHLYFYWYRQILGQKVEFLVSFYNNEISEKSEIFDDQFSVERPDGSNFTLKIRSTKLEDSAMYFCASNVARGETQYFGPGTRLLVL.

In its sample, this clonotype was seen a few times. The rearrangement joins TRBV28 to TRBJ2-1; D is uncertain. Germline CDR1 MDHEN, CDR2 SYDVKM. The CDR3 sequence is 16 residues long. The V end was cut by 2 bases, the J end by 8 bases, with 19 bases between. The CDR3: CASSLVGPLPGDEQFF. The CDR3, as DNA: TGTGCCAGCAGTTTAGTCGGACCTCTCCCCGGCGATGAGCAGTTCTTC.

The V and J genes are TRBV10-2 and TRBJ2-7, with 8 bases aligning to TRBD1. The CDR3 runs 15 residues. Trimming at V came to 1 base and at J to 6 bases, leaving 8 bases not matched to a gene. The germline gives CDR1 WSHSY, CDR2 SAAADI. The CDR3 sequence: CASSEWDRTGPEQYF. The CDR3 bases are TGCGCCAGCAGTGAGTGGGACCGGACAGGGCCCGAGCAGTACTTC.

This clonotype was seen at least ten times. The chain links TRBV12-3 or TRBV12-4 to TRBJ2-7; TRBD1 might be the D (5 bases). Trimming left V 7 bases short and J 5 bases short, with 12 bases between. The CDR3 is 12 residues long. CDR3 DNA: TGTGCCAGCAAATGGGGCGTCAACGAGCAGTACTTC. Translation: CASKWGVNEQYF.

This clonotype has ten or more counts. V and J are TRBV9 and TRBJ2-1; 10 bases agree with TRBD2. CDR3 length: 18 amino acids. The V gene end was trimmed by 3 bases and the J gene end by 8 bases; junction bases not matched to a gene: 17. Germline CDR1 SGDLS, CDR2 YYNGEE. For the CDR3, the DNA is TGTGCCAGCAGCGCGGGACTAGCGTCGGCTTACAAGGGAGATGAGCAGTTCTTC. As protein: CASSAGLASAYKGDEQFF.